The source of this T cell receptor beta chain is a study of blood T cell repertoires in COVID-19. Study at large: PBMCs, B-cell-depleted T cells, or T cells were the source of the cDNA or gDNA that made up the material.

Individuals drawn from under 30 US areas were about 18 to 89 years old. Cohorts were determined from participant-reported clinical history. With 3 bases removed from V and 7 bases from J, the gap between germline ends came to 15 bases. The CDR3 runs to 15 residues. Germline V gene sequence: CDR1 KGHSH, CDR2 LQKENI. Per the authors' pipeline: Researchers report that nucleated cell counts were estimated from reference gene primer amplification. Assay used: immunoSEQ multiplex PCR; TCRdb lists only in-frame clones, some missing. V, J and clone size derive from that table, while D and trimming were established from the DNA sequence. The data show around 240,000 clones, over 80% seen once.

The chain links TRBV18 to TRBJ1-4; tentative D call: TRBD1 (5 bases). The receptor's source is a man aged 45 to 65 who had been exposed to COVID-19. Sequenced sample: PBMCs or T cells enriched from blood (not recorded which). The DNA for the CDR3 is TGTGCCAGCTCACCCCTCGGAACCGGGGGTGAAAAACTGTTTTTT. Protein product: CASSPLGTGGEKLFF. The variable domain in full, with the rest retrieved from reference TRBV18 and TRBJ1-4, is NAGVMQNPRHLVRRRGQEARLRCSPMKGHSHVYWYRQLPEEGLKFMVYLQKENIIDESGMPKERFSAEFPKEGPSILRIQQVVRGDSAAYFCASSPLGTGGEKLFFGSGTQLSVL.